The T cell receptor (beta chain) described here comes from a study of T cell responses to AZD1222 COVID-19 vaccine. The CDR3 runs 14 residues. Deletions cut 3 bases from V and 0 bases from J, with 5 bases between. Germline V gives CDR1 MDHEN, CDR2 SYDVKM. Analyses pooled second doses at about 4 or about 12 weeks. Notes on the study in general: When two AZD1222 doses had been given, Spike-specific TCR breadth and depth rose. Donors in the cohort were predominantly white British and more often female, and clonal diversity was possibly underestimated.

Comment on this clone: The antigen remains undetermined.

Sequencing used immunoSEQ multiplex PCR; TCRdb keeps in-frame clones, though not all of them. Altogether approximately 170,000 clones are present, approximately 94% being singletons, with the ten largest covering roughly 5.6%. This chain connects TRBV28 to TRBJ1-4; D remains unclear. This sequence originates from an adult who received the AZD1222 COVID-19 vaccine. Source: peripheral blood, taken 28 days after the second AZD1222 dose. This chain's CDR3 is CASSFGATNEKLFF. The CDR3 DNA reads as TGTGCCAGCAGTTTCGGGGCAACTAATGAAAAACTGTTTTTT.